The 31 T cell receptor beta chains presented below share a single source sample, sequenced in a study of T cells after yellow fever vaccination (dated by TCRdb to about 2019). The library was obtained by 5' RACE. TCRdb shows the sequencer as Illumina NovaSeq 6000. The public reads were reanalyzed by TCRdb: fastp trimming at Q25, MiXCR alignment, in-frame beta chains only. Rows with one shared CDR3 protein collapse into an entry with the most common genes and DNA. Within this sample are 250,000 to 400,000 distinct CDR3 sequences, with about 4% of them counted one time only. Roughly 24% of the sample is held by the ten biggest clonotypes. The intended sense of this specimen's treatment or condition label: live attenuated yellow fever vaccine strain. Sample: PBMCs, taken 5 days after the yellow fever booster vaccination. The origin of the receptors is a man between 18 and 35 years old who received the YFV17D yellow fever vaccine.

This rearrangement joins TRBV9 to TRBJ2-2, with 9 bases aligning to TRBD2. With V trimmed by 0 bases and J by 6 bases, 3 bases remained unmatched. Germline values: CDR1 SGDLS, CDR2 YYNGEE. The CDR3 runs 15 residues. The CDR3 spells CASSVARGGAGELFF. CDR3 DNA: TGTGCCAGCAGCGTAGCTCGCGGGGGGGCCGGGGAGCTGTTTTTT.

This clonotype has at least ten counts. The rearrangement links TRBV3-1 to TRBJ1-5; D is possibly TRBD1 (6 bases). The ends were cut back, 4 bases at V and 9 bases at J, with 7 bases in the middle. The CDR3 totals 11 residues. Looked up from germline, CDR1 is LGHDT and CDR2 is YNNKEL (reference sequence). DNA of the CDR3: TGTGCCAGCAGCCGAGGGGGGCCCCAGCATTTT. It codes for CASSRGGPQHF. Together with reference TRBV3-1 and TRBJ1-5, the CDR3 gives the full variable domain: DTAVSQTPKYLVTQMGNDKSIKCEQNLGHDTMYWYKQDSKKFLKIMFSYNNKELIINETVPNRFSPKSPDKAHLNLHINSLELGDSAVYFCASSRGGPQHFGDGTRLSIL.

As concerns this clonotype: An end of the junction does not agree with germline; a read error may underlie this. The CDR3 bases are TGTGCCAGCAGTGACACTAGAACGATCTTCTTC. This encodes CASSDTRTIFF. The chain carries TRBV2 and TRBJ2-5, with D possibly matching TRBD2 (5 bases). The CDR3 loop spans 11 amino acids. The germline CDR1 and CDR2 sequences are SNHLY and FYNNEI.

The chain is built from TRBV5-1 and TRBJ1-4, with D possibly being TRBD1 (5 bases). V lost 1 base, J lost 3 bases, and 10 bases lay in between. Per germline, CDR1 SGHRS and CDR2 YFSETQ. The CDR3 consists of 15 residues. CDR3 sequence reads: CASSLFGTANEKLFF. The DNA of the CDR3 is TGCGCCAGCAGCTTGTTTGGGACGGCTAATGAAAAACTGTTTTTT.

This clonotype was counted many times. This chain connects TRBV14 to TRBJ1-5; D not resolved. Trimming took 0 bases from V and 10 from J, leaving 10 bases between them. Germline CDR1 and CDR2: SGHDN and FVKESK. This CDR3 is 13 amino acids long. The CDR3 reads CASSQDQTRPQHF. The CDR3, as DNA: TGTGCCAGCAGCCAAGATCAAACGCGACCCCAGCATTTT.

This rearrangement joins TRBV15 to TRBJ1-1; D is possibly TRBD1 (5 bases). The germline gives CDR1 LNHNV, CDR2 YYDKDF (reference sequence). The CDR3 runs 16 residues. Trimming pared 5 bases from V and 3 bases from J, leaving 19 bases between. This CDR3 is CATSGRGGVAYTEAFF. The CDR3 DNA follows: TGTGCCACCAGCGGAAGGGGTGGAGTTGCGTACACTGAAGCTTTCTTT.

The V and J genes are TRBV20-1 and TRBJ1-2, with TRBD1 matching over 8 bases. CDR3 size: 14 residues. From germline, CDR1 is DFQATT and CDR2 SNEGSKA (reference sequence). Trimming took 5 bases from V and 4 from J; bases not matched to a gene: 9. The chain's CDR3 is CSAQGTGVSYGYTF. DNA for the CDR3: TGCAGTGCTCAAGGGACAGGAGTCTCCTATGGCTACACCTTC.

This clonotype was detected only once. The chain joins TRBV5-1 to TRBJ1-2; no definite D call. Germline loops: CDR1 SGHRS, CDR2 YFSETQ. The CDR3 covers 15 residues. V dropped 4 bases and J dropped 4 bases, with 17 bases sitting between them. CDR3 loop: CASSPNMPLLYGYTF. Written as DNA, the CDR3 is TGCGCCAGCAGCCCAAATATGCCACTGCTCTATGGCTACACCTTC. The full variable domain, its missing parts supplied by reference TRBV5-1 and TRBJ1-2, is KAGVTQTPRYLIKTRGQQVTLSCSPISGHRSVSWYQQTPGQGLQFLFEYFSETQRNKGNFPGRFSGRQFSNSRSEMNVSTLELGDSALYLCASSPNMPLLYGYTFGSGTRLTVV.

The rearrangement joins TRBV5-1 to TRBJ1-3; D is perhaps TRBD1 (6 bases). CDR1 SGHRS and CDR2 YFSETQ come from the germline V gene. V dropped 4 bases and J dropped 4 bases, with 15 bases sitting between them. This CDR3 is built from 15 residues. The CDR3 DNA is TGCGCCAGCAGCGATCCGGGGGCGCGGGGAAACACCATATATTTT. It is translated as CASSDPGARGNTIYF.

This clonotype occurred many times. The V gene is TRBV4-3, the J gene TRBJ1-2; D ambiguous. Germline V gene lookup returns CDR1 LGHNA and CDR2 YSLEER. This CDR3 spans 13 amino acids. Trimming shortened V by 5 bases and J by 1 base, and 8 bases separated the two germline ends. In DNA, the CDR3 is TGCGCCAGCAGCAGAACCCATAACTATGGCTACACCTTC. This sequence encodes CASSRTHNYGYTF.

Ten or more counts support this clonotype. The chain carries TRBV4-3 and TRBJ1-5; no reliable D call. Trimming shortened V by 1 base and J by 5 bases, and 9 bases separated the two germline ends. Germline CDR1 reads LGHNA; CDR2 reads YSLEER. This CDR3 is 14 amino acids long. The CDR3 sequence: CASSQVVADQPQHF. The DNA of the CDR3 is TGCGCCAGCAGCCAAGTCGTGGCGGATCAGCCCCAGCATTTT.

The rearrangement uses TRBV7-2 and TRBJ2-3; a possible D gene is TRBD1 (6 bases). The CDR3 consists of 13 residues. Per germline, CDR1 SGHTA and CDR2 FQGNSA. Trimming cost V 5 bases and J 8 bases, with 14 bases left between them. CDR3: CASSARGLATQYF. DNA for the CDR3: TGTGCCAGCAGCGCAAGGGGGTTGGCTACGCAGTATTTT. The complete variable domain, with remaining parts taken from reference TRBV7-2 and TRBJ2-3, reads GAGVSQSPSNKVTEKGKDVELRCDPISGHTALYWYRQSLGQGLEFLIYFQGNSAPDKSGLPSDRFSAERTGGSVSTLTIQRTQQEDSAVYLCASSARGLATQYFGPGTRLTVL.

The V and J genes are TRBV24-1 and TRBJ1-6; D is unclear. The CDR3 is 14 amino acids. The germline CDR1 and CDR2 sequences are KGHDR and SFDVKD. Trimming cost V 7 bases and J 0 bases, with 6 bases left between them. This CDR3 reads CATSGSSYNSPLHF. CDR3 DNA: TGTGCCACCAGCGGGAGCTCCTATAATTCACCCCTCCACTTT.

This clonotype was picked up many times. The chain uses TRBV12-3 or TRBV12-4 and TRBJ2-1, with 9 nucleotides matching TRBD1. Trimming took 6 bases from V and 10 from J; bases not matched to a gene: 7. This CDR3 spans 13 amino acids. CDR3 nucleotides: TGTGCCAGCAGCCGGGACAGGGAATCGGAGCAGTTCTTC. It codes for CASSRDRESEQFF.

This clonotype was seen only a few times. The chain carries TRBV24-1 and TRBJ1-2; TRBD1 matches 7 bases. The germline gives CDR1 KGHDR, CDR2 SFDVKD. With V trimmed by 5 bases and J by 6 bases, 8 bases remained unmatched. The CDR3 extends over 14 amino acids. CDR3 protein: CATSAPDRVNGYTF. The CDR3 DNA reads TGTGCCACCAGTGCACCCGACAGGGTCAATGGCTACACCTTC.

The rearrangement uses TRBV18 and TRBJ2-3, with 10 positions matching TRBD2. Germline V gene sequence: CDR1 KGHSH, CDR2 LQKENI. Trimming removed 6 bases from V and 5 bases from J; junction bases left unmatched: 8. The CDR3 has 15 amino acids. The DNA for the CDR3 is TGTGCCAGCTCGCAAAGCGGGGGGGCCGTAGATACGCAGTATTTT. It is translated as CASSQSGGAVDTQYF.

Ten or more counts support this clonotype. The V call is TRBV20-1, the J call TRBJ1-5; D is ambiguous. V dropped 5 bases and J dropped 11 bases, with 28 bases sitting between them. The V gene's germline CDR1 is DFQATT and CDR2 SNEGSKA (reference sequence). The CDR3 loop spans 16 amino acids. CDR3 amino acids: CSAQASPGSSGVAQHF. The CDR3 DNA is TGCAGTGCTCAAGCTTCCCCGGGGTCCTCGGGTGTAGCCCAGCATTTT.

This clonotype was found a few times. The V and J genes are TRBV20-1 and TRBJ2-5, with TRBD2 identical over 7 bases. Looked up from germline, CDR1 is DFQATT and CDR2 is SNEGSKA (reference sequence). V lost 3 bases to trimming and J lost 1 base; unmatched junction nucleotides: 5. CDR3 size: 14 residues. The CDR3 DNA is TGCAGTGCTAGGAGGCTAGCGGTCCAAGAGACCCAGTACTTC. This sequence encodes CSARRLAVQETQYF.

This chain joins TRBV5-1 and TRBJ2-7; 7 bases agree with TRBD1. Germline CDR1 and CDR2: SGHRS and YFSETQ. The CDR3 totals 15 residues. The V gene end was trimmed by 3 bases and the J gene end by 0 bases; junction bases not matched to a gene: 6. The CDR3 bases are TGCGCCAGCAGCTCTGGGACAGTATACTCCTACGAGCAGTACTTC. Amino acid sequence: CASSSGTVYSYEQYF.

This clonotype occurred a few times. CDR3: CASSRLSGAYEQYF. CDR3 nucleotide sequence: TGCGCCAGCAGCCGACTTAGCGGGGCCTACGAGCAGTACTTC. The V call is TRBV4-3, the J call TRBJ2-7; 8 nucleotides agree with TRBD2. The CDR3 is 14 residues long. Germline lookup yields CDR1 LGHNA and CDR2 YSLEER. The V and J ends lost 4 bases and 2 bases, in that order; junction bases with no gene match: 4.

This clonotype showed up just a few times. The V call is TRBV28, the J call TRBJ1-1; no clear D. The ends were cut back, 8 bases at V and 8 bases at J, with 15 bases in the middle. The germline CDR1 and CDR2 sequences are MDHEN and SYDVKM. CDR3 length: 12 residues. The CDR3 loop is CASRSRSYEAFF. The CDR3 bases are TGTGCCAGCCGGTCCAGGTCCTACGAAGCTTTCTTT.

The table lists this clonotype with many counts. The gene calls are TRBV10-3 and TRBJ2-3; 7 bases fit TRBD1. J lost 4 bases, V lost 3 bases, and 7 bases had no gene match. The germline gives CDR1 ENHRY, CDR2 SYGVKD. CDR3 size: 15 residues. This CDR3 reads CAISERQGNADTQYF. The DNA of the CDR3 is TGTGCCATCAGTGAACGACAGGGTAATGCAGATACGCAGTATTTT.

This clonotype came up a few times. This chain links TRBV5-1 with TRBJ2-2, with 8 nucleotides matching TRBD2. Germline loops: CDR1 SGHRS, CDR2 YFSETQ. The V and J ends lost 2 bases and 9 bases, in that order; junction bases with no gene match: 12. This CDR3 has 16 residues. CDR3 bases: TGCGCCAGCAGCTTAACCGGGACTAGGACGTTGTGGGAGCTGTTTTTT. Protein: CASSLTGTRTLWELFF.

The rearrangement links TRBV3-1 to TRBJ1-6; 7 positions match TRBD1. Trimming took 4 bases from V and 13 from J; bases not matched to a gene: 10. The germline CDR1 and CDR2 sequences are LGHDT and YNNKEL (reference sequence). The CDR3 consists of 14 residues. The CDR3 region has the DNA TGTGCCAGCAGCCCCGGGACAGCCCGTTCGCCCCTCCACTTT. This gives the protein CASSPGTARSPLHF.

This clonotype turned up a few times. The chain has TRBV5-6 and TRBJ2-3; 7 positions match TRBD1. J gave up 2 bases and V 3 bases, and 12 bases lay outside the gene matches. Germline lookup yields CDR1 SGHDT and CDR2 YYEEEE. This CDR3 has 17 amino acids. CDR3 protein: CASSSIPGGRHTDTQYF. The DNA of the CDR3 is TGTGCCAGCAGCTCAATCCCAGGGGGTCGGCACACAGATACGCAGTATTTT.

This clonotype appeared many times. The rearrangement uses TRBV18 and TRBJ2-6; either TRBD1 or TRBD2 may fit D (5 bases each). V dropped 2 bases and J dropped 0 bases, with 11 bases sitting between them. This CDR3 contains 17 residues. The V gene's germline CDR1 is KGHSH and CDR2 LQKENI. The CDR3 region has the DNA TGTGCCAGCTCACCAACCGGGACCGCCTCTGGGGCCAACGTCCTGACTTTC. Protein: CASSPTGTASGANVLTF.

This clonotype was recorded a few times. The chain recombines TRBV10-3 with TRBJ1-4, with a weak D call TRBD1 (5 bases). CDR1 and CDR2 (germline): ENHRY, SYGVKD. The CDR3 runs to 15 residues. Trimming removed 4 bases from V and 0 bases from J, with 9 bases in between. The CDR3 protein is CAISGGGTTNEKLFF. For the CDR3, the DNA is TGTGCCATCAGTGGTGGGGGGACAACTAATGAAAAACTGTTTTTT.

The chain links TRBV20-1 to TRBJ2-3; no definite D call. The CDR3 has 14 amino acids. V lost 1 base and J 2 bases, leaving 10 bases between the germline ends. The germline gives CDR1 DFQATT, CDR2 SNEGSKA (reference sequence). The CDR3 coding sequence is TGCAGTGCTAGAGGAGGTGGACCCACAGATACGCAGTATTTT. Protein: CSARGGGPTDTQYF.

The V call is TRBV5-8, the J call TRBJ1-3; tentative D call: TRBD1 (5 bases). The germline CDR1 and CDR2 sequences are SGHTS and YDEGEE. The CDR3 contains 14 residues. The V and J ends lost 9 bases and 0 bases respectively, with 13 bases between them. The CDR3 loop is CATLQGVSGNTIYF. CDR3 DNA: TGTGCCACGCTACAAGGGGTCTCTGGAAACACCATATATTTT.

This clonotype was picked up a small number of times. CDR3: CASSPSGVVTDTQYF. DNA of the CDR3: TGTGCCAGCAGTCCTAGCGGGGTCGTCACAGATACGCAGTATTTT. This rearrangement joins TRBV6-6 to TRBJ2-3, with 9 bases aligning to TRBD2. The CDR3 runs 15 residues. Losses at the gene ends were 5 bases for V and 2 bases for J; bases not matched to a gene: 5. Germline CDR1 reads MNHNY; CDR2 reads SVGAGI (reference sequence).

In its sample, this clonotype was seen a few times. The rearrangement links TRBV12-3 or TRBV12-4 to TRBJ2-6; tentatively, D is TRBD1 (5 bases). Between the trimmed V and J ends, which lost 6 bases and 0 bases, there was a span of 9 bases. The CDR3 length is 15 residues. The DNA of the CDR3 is TGTGCCAGCAGGCCGACAGACTCTGGGGCCAACGTCCTGACTTTC. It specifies CASRPTDSGANVLTF.